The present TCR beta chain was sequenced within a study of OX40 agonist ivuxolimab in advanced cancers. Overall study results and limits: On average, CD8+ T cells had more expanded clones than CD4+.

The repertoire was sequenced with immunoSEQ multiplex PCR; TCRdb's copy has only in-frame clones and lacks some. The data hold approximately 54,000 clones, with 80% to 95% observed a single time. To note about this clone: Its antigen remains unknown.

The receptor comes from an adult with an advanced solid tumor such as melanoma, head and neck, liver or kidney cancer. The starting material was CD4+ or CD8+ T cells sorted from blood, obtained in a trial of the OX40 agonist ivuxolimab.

CDR3 sequence: CASGGKGKETQYF. CDR3 DNA: TGTGCCAGCGGGGGCAAGGGCAAAGAGACCCAGTACTTC. The chain recombines TRBV9 with TRBJ2-5; maybe TRBD1 (6 bases). The CDR3 has 13 residues. Trimming took 7 bases from V and 3 from J, leaving 13 bases between them. Germline V lookup: CDR1 SGDLS, CDR2 YYNGEE.